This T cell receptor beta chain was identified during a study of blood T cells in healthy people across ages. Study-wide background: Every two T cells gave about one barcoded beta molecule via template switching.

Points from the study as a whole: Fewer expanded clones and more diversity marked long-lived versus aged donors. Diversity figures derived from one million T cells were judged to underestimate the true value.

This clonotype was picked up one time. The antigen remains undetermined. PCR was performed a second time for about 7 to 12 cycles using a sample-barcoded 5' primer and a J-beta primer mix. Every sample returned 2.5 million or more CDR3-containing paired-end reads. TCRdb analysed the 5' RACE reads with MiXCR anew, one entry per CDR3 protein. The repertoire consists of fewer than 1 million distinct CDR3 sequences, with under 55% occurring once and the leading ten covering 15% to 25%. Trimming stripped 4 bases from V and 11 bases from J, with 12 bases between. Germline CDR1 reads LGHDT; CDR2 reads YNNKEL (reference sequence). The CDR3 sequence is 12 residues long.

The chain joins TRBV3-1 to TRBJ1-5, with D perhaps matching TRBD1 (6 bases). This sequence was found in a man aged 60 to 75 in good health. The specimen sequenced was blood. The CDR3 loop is CASSLHKGAQHF. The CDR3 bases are TGTGCCAGCAGCCTTCACAAGGGGGCCCAGCATTTT.